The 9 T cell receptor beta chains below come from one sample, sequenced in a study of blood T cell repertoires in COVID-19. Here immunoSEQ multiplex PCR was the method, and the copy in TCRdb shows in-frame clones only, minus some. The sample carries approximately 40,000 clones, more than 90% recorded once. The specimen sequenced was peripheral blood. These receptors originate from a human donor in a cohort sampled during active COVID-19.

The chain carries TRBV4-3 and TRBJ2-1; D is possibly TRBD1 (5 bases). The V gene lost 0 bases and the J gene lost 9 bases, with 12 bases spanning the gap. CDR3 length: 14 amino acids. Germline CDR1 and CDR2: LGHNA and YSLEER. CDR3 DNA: TGCGCCAGCAGCCAAGACGATGGGGCAGGTGAGCAGTTCTTC. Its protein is CASSQDDGAGEQFF.

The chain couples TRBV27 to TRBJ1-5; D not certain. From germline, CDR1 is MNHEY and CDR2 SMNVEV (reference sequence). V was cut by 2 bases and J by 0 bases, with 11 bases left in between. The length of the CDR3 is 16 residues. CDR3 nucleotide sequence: TGTGCCAGCAGTTTAACCCACAGATATAGCAATCAGCCCCAGCATTTT. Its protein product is CASSLTHRYSNQPQHF.

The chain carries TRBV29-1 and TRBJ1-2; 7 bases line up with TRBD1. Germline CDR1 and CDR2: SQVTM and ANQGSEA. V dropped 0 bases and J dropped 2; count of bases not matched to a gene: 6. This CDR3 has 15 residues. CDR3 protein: CSVEDIDRVNYGYTF. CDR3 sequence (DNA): TGCAGCGTTGAAGATATCGACAGGGTAAACTATGGCTACACCTTC.

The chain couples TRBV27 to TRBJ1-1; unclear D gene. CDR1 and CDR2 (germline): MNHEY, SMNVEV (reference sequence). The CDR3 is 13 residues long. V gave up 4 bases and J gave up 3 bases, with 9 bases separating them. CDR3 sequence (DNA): TGTGCCAGCAGTTCCATCCGGGACACTGAAGCTTTCTTT. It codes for CASSSIRDTEAFF.

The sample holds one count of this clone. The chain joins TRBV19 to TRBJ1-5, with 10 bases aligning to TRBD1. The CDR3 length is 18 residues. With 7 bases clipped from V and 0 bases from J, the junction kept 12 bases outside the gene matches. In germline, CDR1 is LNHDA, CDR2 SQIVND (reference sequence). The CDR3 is CASMGRDRGPYSNQPQHF. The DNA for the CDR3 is TGTGCCAGTATGGGGAGGGACAGGGGCCCGTATAGCAATCAGCCCCAGCATTTT.

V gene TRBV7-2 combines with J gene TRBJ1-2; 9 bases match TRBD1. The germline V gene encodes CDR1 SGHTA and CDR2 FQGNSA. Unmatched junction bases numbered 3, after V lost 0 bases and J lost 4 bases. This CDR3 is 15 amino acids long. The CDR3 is CASSLADRGGYGYTF. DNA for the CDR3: TGTGCCAGCAGCTTAGCGGACAGGGGAGGCTATGGCTACACCTTC.

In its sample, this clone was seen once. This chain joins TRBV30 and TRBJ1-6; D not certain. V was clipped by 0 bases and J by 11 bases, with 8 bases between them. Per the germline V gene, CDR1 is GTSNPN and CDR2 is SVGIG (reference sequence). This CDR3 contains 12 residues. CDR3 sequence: CAWSVIYAPLHF. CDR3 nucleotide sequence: TGTGCCTGGAGTGTAATCTACGCACCCCTCCACTTT.

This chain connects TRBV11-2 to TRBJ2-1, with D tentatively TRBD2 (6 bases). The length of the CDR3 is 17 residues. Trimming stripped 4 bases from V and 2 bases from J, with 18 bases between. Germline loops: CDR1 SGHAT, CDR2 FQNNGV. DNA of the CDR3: TGTGCCAGCAGCTGGAGGGGTCTCCTAGGGCCCTACAATGAGCAGTTCTTC. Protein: CASSWRGLLGPYNEQFF.

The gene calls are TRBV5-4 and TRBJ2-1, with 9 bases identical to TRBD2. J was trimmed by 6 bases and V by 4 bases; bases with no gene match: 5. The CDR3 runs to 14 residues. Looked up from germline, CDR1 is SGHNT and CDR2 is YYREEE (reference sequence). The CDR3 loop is CASSTPTSGNEQFF. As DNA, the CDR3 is TGTGCCAGCAGCACGCCGACTAGCGGCAATGAGCAGTTCTTC. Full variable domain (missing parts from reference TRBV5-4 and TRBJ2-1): ETGVTQSPTHLIKTRGQQVTLRCSSQSGHNTVSWYQQALGQGPQFIFQYYREEENGRGNFPPRFSGLQFPNYSSELNVNALELDDSALYLCASSTPTSGNEQFFGPGTRLTVL.